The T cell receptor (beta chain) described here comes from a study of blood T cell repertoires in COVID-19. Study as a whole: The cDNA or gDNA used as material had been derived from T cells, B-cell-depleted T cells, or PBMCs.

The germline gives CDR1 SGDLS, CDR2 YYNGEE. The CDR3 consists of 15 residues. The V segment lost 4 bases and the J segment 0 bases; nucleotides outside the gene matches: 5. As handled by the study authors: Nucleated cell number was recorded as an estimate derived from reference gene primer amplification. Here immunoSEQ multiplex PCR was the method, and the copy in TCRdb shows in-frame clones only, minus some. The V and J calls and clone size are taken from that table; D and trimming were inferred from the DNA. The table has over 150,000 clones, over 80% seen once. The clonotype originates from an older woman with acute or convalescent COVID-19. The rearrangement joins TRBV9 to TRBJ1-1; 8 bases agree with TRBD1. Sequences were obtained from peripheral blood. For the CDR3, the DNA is TGTGCCAGCAGCTCAGGGGGCGTCATGAACACTGAAGCTTTCTTT. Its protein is CASSSGGVMNTEAFF.